This TCR beta chain was identified during a study of T cells in tuberculosis. Study conclusions and caveats: Smaller distances to GMM-specific TCRs suggested their expansion in active tuberculosis.

As concerns this clone: As yet, its antigen is unknown.

Sequencing used immunoSEQ multiplex PCR; TCRdb keeps in-frame clones, though not all of them. This table has some 26,000 clones, more than 90% appearing once. CDR1 is DFQATT and CDR2 is SNEGSKA in the germline V gene (reference sequence). This CDR3 comprises 11 residues. Trimming cost V 6 bases and J 7 bases, with 9 bases left between them. The receptor's source is a donor aged 10-29 years with latent tuberculosis or without tuberculosis infection. Some clones in this sample may be carry-over from other donors' samples. This chain links TRBV20-1 with TRBJ1-4, with unresolved D. Sequenced: PBMCs. The CDR3, as DNA: TGCAGTGCCAGACGCGGTGAAAAACTGTTTTTT. Protein sequence: CSARRGEKLFF.